Below are 14 T cell receptor beta chains sequenced from a single sample in a study of CD4+ T cells in melanoma. Sequencing used immunoSEQ multiplex PCR; TCRdb keeps in-frame clones, though not all of them. The repertoire has tens of thousands of clones, over 60% of them found once; the top ten carry under 5.5%. The specimen was tumor tissue. The receptors derive from a human donor with melanoma.

This chain joins TRBV28 and TRBJ2-3; perhaps D is TRBD1 or TRBD2 (6 bases each). V lost 2 bases, J lost 1 base, and 10 bases lay in between. CDR3 length: 15 residues. CDR1 is MDHEN, CDR2 SYDVKM, per germline. CDR3 amino acids: CASSLRGAGTDTQYF. The CDR3 region has the DNA TGTGCCAGCAGTTTAAGGGGGGCAGGCACAGATACGCAGTATTTT.

This clone was counted a single time. V usage is TRBV28 and J usage is TRBJ1-5; weak D call: TRBD1 (6 bases). The germline V gene has CDR1 MDHEN and CDR2 SYDVKM. The CDR3 has 15 amino acids. V lost 3 bases to trimming and J lost 6 bases, with 15 bases between them. The chain's CDR3 is CASSLGTGLGQPQHF. The CDR3 coding sequence is TGTGCCAGCAGTTTGGGAACAGGGTTGGGTCAGCCCCAGCATTTT. Full variable domain (rest looked up from reference TRBV28 and TRBJ1-5): DVKVTQSSRYLVKRTGEKVFLECVQDMDHENMFWYRQDPGLGLRLIYFSYDVKMKEKGDIPEGYSVSREKKERFSLILESASTNQTSMYLCASSLGTGLGQPQHFGDGTRLSIL.

This rearrangement joins TRBV5-1 to TRBJ1-6; D is uncertain. The V end lost 2 bases, the J end lost 9 bases, and 18 bases lay between the germline ends. This CDR3 region has 16 residues. CDR1 is SGHRS and CDR2 is YFSETQ in the germline V gene. CDR3 protein: CASSFTSGNMRSPLHF. The CDR3 region has the DNA TGCGCCAGCAGCTTCACCAGCGGGAATATGCGTTCACCCCTCCACTTT.

The V and J genes are TRBV30 and TRBJ2-7; the D call may be TRBD1 or TRBD2 (5 bases each). V was trimmed by 5 bases and J by 1 base, leaving 12 bases between them. CDR1 and CDR2 from the germline V gene are GTSNPN and SVGIG (reference sequence). CDR3 length: 13 amino acids. Here the CDR3 reads CAWGRGGSYEQYF. The DNA of the CDR3 is TGTGCCTGGGGCCGGGGCGGATCCTACGAGCAGTACTTC.

The V and J genes are TRBV6-5 and TRBJ2-1, with no clear D. The CDR3 totals 11 residues. Deletions cut 8 bases from V and 12 bases from J, with 14 bases between. The V gene's germline CDR1 is MNHEY and CDR2 SVGAGI. In DNA form, the CDR3 reads TGTGCCAGCGGGTGGGCCGGGTTGCAGTTCTTC. Translating gives CASGWAGLQFF.

This clone was counted a few times. The genes are TRBV5-5 and TRBJ2-7; D remains unclear. V gave up 0 bases and J gave up 0 bases, with 10 bases separating them. This CDR3 is built from 15 residues. Germline CDR1 SGHKS, CDR2 YYEKEE (reference sequence). The CDR3: CASSLAPGSSYEQYF. In DNA form, the CDR3 reads TGTGCCAGCAGCTTGGCCCCCGGGTCCTCCTACGAGCAGTACTTC. The full variable domain, completed using reference TRBV5-5 and TRBJ2-7, is DAGVTQSPTHLIKTRGQQVTLRCSPISGHKSVSWYQQVLGQGPQFIFQYYEKEERGRGNFPDRFSARQFPNYSSELNVNALLLGDSALYLCASSLAPGSSYEQYFGPGTRLTVT.

This clone was seen more than once but under ten times. CDR3 nucleotides: TGTGCCAGTAGTACGGTCCCGAATTATCAGCCCCAGCATTTT. Translating gives CASSTVPNYQPQHF. This sequence joins TRBV19 and TRBJ1-5; D gene uncertain. The CDR3 extends over 14 amino acids. V shed 4 bases and J shed 5 bases, with 12 bases lying between them. Germline V gene sequence: CDR1 LNHDA, CDR2 SQIVND (reference sequence).

This clone was observed a single time. The chain joins TRBV5-6 to TRBJ1-1; no clear D gene. CDR1 and CDR2 (germline): SGHDT, YYEEEE. Trimming cost V 3 bases and J 5 bases, with 26 bases left between them. The length of the CDR3 is 18 residues. CDR3: CASSSNYQDFRMYTEAFF. CDR3 nucleotides: TGTGCCAGCAGCTCCAACTACCAAGACTTCAGGATGTATACTGAAGCTTTCTTT.

The chain couples TRBV30 to TRBJ2-7; 11 bases map to TRBD1. The germline V gene encodes CDR1 GTSNPN and CDR2 SVGIG (reference sequence). The CDR3 covers 14 residues. V shed 0 bases and J 4 bases; nucleotides not matched to a gene: 2. CDR3 amino acids: CAWSVGTGGYEQYF. The CDR3 DNA sequence: TGTGCCTGGAGTGTAGGGACAGGGGGTTACGAGCAGTACTTC. Full variable domain (missing parts from reference TRBV30 and TRBJ2-7): SQTIHQWPATLVQPVGSPLSLECTVEGTSNPNLYWYRQAAGRGLQLLFYSVGIGQISSEVPQNLSASRPQDRQFILSSKKLLLSDSGFYLCAWSVGTGGYEQYFGPGTRLTVT.

The rearrangement uses TRBV6-1 and TRBJ1-1, with no clear D. CDR1 and CDR2 (germline): MNHNS, SASEGT. Trimming took off 7 bases at V and 1 base at J, with 7 bases between the two ends. The length of the CDR3 is 12 residues. The CDR3 here is CASNKGNTEAFF. The CDR3 DNA reads as TGTGCCAGCAATAAGGGGAACACTGAAGCTTTCTTT.

V gene TRBV5-1 combines with J gene TRBJ1-2; the match to TRBD1 covers 10 bases. Germline V gene data show CDR1 as SGHRS and CDR2 as YFSETQ. The CDR3 runs to 14 residues. The V and J ends lost 1 base and 8 bases, in that order; junction bases with no gene match: 5. The CDR3 DNA follows: TGCGCCAGCAGCTTGCTGGGGACAGGGGCGGGCTACACCTTC. Amino acid sequence: CASSLLGTGAGYTF.

The chain recombines TRBV11-2 with TRBJ2-3; D tentatively reads TRBD1 or TRBD2 (5 bases each). Trimming left V 6 bases short and J 2 bases short, with 24 bases between. The CDR3 consists of 18 residues. From germline, CDR1 is SGHAT and CDR2 FQNNGV. In nucleotides, the CDR3 is TGTGCCAGCAGAAATTTAGGGGCCCGCAGCGGAGTCACAGATACGCAGTATTTT. This translates into CASRNLGARSGVTDTQYF.

This clone was seen a handful of times. V and J are TRBV30 and TRBJ1-5, with no clear D. Trimming shortened V by 0 bases and J by 6 bases, and 9 bases separated the two germline ends. The V gene's germline CDR1 is GTSNPN and CDR2 SVGIG (reference sequence). The CDR3 covers 13 residues. CDR3 bases: TGTGCCTGGAGTGTACATCGGGCTCAGCCCCAGCATTTT. It translates to CAWSVHRAQPQHF.

J is TRBJ2-5 and V is TRBV20-1; D not certain. Germline CDR1 reads DFQATT; CDR2 reads SNEGSKA (reference sequence). CDR3 length: 10 residues. Trimming removed 6 bases from V and 2 bases from J, with 4 bases in between. The CDR3 is CSAGQETQYF. The CDR3 region has the DNA TGCAGTGCGGGTCAAGAGACCCAGTACTTC.